These T cell receptor beta chains were read from a single sample in a study of cytomegalovirus exposure and HLA in healthy donors. Libraries were prepared by immunoSEQ multiplex PCR; TCRdb keeps only in-frame clonotypes and omits some of them. Here the sample spans 140,000 to 150,000 clones, approximately 78% being singletons. What was sequenced was PBMCs. These receptors originate from a woman younger than 30 in good health and CMV-seropositive. Each CDR3 is given with its conserved first and last residue. D genes are given only for firm matches. The size of a clone is reported for some rows only, either as once, few or many, or as a class for expanded clones.

TGCGCCAGCAGCCAAGATCTTCTGTACAATGAGCAGTTCTTC | CASSQDLLYNEQFF | few | TRBJ2-1 | TRBV4-3 | -
TGTGCCAGTAGTATAGATCTTGACAGGCAGCCCCAGCATTTT | CASSIDLDRQPQHF | - | TRBJ1-5 | TRBV19 | -
TGTGCCAGCAGTTTCGGAGCTAGCGGGTACCAAGAGACCCAGTACTTC | CASSFGASGYQETQYF | few | TRBJ2-5 | TRBV27 | TRBD2
TGCGCCAGCAGCTTGGGGCCGGGTTCAATCGAGACCCAGTACTTC | CASSLGPGSIETQYF | - | TRBJ2-5 | TRBV5-1 | -
TGTGCCACCAGCAGAGAGGGCGGGGGGGCAGATACGCAGTATTTT | CATSREGGGADTQYF | - | TRBJ2-3 | TRBV15 | TRBD2
TGCAGCGTTGATACGGGGGCTAACTATGGCTACACCTTC | CSVDTGANYGYTF | once | TRBJ1-2 | TRBV29-1 | -
TGTGCCAGCACTAGACTAGCGGGGGGCGAGCAGTACTTC | CASTRLAGGEQYF | - | TRBJ2-7 | TRBV27 | TRBD2
TGCGCCAGCACCCCCGGGGGTCGGGGGTTGGCGGGCTACACCTTC | CASTPGGRGLAGYTF | - | TRBJ1-2 | TRBV10-2 | -
TGCAGCGTTGAACCCCGGGGGAGCACAGATACGCAGTATTTT | CSVEPRGSTDTQYF | once | TRBJ2-3 | TRBV29-1 | -
TGTGCCGCGGGCGGGGGTGAAACCGGGGAGCTGTTTTTT | CAAGGGETGELFF | - | TRBJ2-2 | TRBV6-5 | TRBD2
TGTGCCAGCAGGCAACAGGGGGATGAGCAGTTCTTC | CASRQQGDEQFF | - | TRBJ2-1 | TRBV6-1 | TRBD1
TGCGCCAGCAGCTTGGCCGGGTTAGCGGGGGGGCAAGAGACCCAGTACTTC | CASSLAGLAGGQETQYF | - | TRBJ2-5 | TRBV5-1 | TRBD2
TGTGCCAGCAGCTTGTCAGTCCGGAACACCGGGGAGCTGTTTTTT | CASSLSVRNTGELFF | - | TRBJ2-2 | TRBV5-8 | -
TGTGCCAGCAGTTACTCGGGGGACAGACCAGTCACTGAAGCTTTCTTT | CASSYSGDRPVTEAFF | - | TRBJ1-1 | TRBV6-6 | TRBD1
TGTGCCAGTAGTATAGAAAGCAGGTTAGCCTACAATGAGCAGTTCTTC | CASSIESRLAYNEQFF | - | TRBJ2-1 | TRBV19 | -
TGCGCCAGCAGCTTGGGGGGACTACGAGAGGGCAATGAGCAGTTCTTC | CASSLGGLREGNEQFF | - | TRBJ2-1 | TRBV5-1 | TRBD2
TGTGCCAGCAGCGGACAGGGTTTAACTGAAGCTTTCTTT | CASSGQGLTEAFF | - | TRBJ1-1 | TRBV7-9 | TRBD1
TGTGCCAGCAGCCCCGGAGGGGGGGCAGATCAGCCCCAGCATTTT | CASSPGGGADQPQHF | - | TRBJ1-5 | TRBV11-3 | -
TGCGCCAGCAGCTCCCGGGGTACCTACAATGAGCAGTTCTTC | CASSSRGTYNEQFF | few | TRBJ2-1 | TRBV5-1 | -
TGCGCCAGCAGCCCCCCCACAGGCGGCTCTGGGGCCAACGTCCTGACTTTC | CASSPPTGGSGANVLTF | - | TRBJ2-6 | TRBV5-1 | -
TGTGCCAGCAGTCCGGAGGCTGACTATAGCAATCAGCCCCAGCATTTT | CASSPEADYSNQPQHF | - | TRBJ1-5 | TRBV2 | -
TGCGCCAGCAGTGAAGCCGGGCCTATGAGAGGACTAGGCTACAATGAGCAGTTCTTC | CASSEAGPMRGLGYNEQFF | once | TRBJ2-1 | TRBV10-1 | TRBD2
TGTGCCAGCAGTGAAGTGAGGTCCTACGAGCAGTACTTC | CASSEVRSYEQYF | - | TRBJ2-7 | TRBV6-1 | -
TGTGCCAGCAGCTTTCTAGCGGGGGGGCAAGAGACCCAGTACTTC | CASSFLAGGQETQYF | - | TRBJ2-5 | TRBV7-9 | TRBD2
TGCGCCAGCAGCCAACCCGACAGGCTGAACACTGAAGCTTTCTTT | CASSQPDRLNTEAFF | few | TRBJ1-1 | TRBV4-1 | -
TGTGCCAGCAGTTACGGACAGGGGGCCAACTATGGCTACACCTTC | CASSYGQGANYGYTF | - | TRBJ1-2 | TRBV6-6 | TRBD1
TGCGCCACCTCTCTTGGGGGCGGCGAGCAGTACTTC | CATSLGGGEQYF | - | TRBJ2-7 | TRBV5-1 | -
TGTGCCAGCAGTCGTAAGCGGGGGGGCTCCTACGAGCAGTACTTC | CASSRKRGGSYEQYF | - | TRBJ2-7 | TRBV6-5 | TRBD2
TGTGCCACGAGGACAGGGAGCACCGGGGAGCTGTTTTTT | CATRTGSTGELFF | - | TRBJ2-2 | TRBV2 | TRBD1
TGTGCCAGTAGTCCAGACAGGTGGAACTATGGCTACACCTTC | CASSPDRWNYGYTF | few | TRBJ1-2 | TRBV19 | -
TGTGCTAGTGGTTTACGTCTACAGGGACCGGGAGAGACCCAGTACTTC | CASGLRLQGPGETQYF | - | TRBJ2-5 | TRBV12-5 | -
TGTGCCAGTAACGGGGCGGGGCGGGTGACCGGGGAGCTGTTTTTT | CASNGAGRVTGELFF | - | TRBJ2-2 | TRBV19 | -
TGTGCCAGTTTGGACAGCAACACCGGGGAGCTGTTTTTT | CASLDSNTGELFF | - | TRBJ2-2 | TRBV19 | -
TGCGCCAGCAGCGGCAGGGGGACCGTTTACTCCTACGAGCAGTACTTC | CASSGRGTVYSYEQYF | few | TRBJ2-7 | TRBV5-1 | TRBD1
TGTGCCAGCAGCTTAGCGAACCGTTTGGGAGTCACAGATACGCAGTATTTT | CASSLANRLGVTDTQYF | - | TRBJ2-3 | TRBV7-8 | -
TGTGCCAGCAGCAGCGGGGGGGCCCCAGATACGCAGTATTTT | CASSSGGAPDTQYF | - | TRBJ2-3 | TRBV21-1 | -
TGTGCCACCAGCAGATTCAGGGACACTGAAGCTTTCTTT | CATSRFRDTEAFF | - | TRBJ1-1 | TRBV15 | -
TGTGCCAGCAGCACAAGACAGGGGGGCACAGATACGCAGTATTTT | CASSTRQGGTDTQYF | - | TRBJ2-3 | TRBV7-2 | TRBD1
TGTGCCAGCAGTCTCGGACAGGGCTATTTGAACACTGAAGCTTTCTTT | CASSLGQGYLNTEAFF | - | TRBJ1-1 | TRBV27 | TRBD1
TGTGCCATCAGTGAATCCGGGACAGGGTCCTACGAGCAGTACTTC | CAISESGTGSYEQYF | - | TRBJ2-7 | TRBV10-3 | TRBD1
TGTGCCAGCAGCACCGACAGGGCGCAGCAAGAGACCCAGTACTTC | CASSTDRAQQETQYF | - | TRBJ2-5 | TRBV7-6 | TRBD1
TGTGCCAGCAGTTTAAGCGGGCAGCCCTCCTACGAGCAGTACTTC | CASSLSGQPSYEQYF | - | TRBJ2-7 | TRBV27 | -
TGTGCCACCAGCAGAGAGCCTAGCGGGGGGGCCGCAGATACGCAGTATTTT | CATSREPSGGAADTQYF | - | TRBJ2-3 | TRBV15 | TRBD2
TGTGCCAGCAGCCCACTACTTGCGGACAGGGTTCTTTCCTACGAGCAGTACTTC | CASSPLLADRVLSYEQYF | few | TRBJ2-7 | TRBV5-5 | TRBD1
TGCAGCGCCCAGACGGGGTCCGGTGAAGCTTTCTTT | CSAQTGSGEAFF | - | TRBJ1-1 | TRBV29-1 | -
TGTGCCGGCAGGGGCGGGCGACTGTACGAGCAGTACTTC | CAGRGGRLYEQYF | - | TRBJ2-7 | TRBV27 | -
TGTGCCAGCAGTTACGTTATAGCGGGGCTGGTCTACGAGCAGTACTTC | CASSYVIAGLVYEQYF | - | TRBJ2-7 | TRBV6-6 | TRBD2
TGTGCCAGCAGTTCCACAGGGGTGAGGGGCAATCAGCCCCAGCATTTT | CASSSTGVRGNQPQHF | - | TRBJ1-5 | TRBV6-6 | TRBD1